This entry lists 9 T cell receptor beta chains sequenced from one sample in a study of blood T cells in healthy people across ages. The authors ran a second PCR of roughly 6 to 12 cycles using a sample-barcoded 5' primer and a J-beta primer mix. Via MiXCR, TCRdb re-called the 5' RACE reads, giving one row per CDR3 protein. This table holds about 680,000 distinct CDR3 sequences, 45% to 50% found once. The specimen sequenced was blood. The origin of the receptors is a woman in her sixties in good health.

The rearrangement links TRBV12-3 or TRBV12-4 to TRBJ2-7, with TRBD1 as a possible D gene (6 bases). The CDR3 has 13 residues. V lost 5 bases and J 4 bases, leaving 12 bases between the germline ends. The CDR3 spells CASSVDRRYEQYF. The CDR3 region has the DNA TGTGCCAGCAGTGTTGACAGGAGATACGAGCAGTACTTC.

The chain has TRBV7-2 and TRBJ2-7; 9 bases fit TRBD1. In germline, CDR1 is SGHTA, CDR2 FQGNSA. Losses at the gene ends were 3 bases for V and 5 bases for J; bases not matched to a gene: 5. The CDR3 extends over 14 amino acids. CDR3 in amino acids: CASSLRDRVNEQYF. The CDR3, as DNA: TGTGCCAGCAGCTTGAGGGACAGGGTTAACGAGCAGTACTTC. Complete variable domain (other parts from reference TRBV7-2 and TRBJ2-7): GAGVSQSPSNKVTEKGKDVELRCDPISGHTALYWYRQSLGQGLEFLIYFQGNSAPDKSGLPSDRFSAERTGGSVSTLTIQRTQQEDSAVYLCASSLRDRVNEQYFGPGTRLTVT.

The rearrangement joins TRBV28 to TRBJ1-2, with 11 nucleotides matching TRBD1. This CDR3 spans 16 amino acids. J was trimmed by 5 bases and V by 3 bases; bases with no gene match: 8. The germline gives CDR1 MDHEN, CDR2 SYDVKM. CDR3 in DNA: TGTGCCAGCAGTTTGGGGACAGGGGGAGGCCTATATGGCTACACCTTC. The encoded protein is CASSLGTGGGLYGYTF.

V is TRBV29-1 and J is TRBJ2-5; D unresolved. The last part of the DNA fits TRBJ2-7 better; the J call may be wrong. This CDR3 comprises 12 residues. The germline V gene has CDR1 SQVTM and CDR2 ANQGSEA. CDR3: CSVEITQAEQYF. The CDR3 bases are TGCAGCGTTGAAATAACGCAGGCCGAGCAGTACTTC.

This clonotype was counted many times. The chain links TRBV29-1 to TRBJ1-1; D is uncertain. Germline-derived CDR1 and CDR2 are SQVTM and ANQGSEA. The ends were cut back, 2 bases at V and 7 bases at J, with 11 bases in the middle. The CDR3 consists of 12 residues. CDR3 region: CSVEFGQREAFF. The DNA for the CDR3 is TGCAGCGTTGAATTTGGGCAGCGTGAAGCTTTCTTT.

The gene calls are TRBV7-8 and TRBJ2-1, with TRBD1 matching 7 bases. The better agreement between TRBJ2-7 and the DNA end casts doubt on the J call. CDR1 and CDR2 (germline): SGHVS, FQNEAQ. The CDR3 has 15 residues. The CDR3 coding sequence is TGTGCCAGCAGCCCACAGGGGCCGGAGTACAATGAGCAGTACTTC. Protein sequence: CASSPQGPEYNEQYF.

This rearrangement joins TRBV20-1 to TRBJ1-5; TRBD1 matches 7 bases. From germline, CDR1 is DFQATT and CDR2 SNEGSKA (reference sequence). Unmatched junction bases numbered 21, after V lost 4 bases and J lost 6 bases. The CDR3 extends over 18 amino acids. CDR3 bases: TGCAGTGCTAAGAACTCATTACAGATAGGGGGCATCCGTCAGCCCCAGCATTTT. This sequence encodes CSAKNSLQIGGIRQPQHF.

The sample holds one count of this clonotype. The CDR3 DNA reads as TGCGCCAGCAGCTTGTATGGGACAGGTAGCACAGATACGCAGTATTTT. Translation gives CASSLYGTGSTDTQYF. The gene calls are TRBV5-1 and TRBJ2-3, with 8 positions matching TRBD1. V was clipped by 1 base and J by 0 bases; unmatched bases: 4. The CDR3 consists of 16 residues. Per germline, CDR1 SGHRS and CDR2 YFSETQ.

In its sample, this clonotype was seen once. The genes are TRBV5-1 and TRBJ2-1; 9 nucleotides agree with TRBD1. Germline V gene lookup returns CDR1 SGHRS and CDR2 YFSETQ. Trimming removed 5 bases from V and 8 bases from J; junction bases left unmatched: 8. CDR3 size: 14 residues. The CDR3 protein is CASRWYRGQDEQFF. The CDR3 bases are TGCGCCAGCAGGTGGTACAGGGGGCAGGATGAGCAGTTCTTC.